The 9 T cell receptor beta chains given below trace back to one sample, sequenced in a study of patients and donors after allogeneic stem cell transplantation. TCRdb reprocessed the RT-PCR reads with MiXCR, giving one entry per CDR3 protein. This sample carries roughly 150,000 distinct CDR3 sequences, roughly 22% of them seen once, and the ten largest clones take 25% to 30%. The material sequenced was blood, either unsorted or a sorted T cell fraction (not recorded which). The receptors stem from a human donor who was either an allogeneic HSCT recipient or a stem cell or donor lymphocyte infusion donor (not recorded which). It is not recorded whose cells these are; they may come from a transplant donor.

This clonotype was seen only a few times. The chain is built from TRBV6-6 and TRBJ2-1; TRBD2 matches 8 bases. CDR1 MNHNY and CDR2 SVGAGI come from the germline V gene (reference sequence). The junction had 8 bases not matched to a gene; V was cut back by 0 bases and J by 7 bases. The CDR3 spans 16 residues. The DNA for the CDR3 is TGTGCCAGCAGTTACTCGAGGCTAGCGGGCGATAATGAGCAGTTCTTC. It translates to CASSYSRLAGDNEQFF.

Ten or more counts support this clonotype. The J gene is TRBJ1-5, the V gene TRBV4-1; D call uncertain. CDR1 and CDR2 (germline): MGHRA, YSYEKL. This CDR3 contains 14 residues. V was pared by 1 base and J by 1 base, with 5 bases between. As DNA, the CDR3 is TGCGCCAGCAGCCAAGCGAGAAGCAATCAGCCCCAGCATTTT. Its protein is CASSQARSNQPQHF.

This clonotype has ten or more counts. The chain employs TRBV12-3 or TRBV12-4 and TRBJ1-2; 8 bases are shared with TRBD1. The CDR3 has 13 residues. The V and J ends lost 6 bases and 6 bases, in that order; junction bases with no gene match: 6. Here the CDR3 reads CASSFGQGHGYTF. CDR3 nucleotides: TGTGCCAGCAGCTTCGGACAGGGCCATGGCTACACCTTC.

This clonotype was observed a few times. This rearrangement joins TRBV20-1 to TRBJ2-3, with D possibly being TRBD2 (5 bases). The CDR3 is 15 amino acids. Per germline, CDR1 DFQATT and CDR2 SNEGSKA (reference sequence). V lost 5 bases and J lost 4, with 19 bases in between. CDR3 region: CSALGGSDAADTQYF. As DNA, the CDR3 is TGCAGTGCTTTGGGCGGGTCCGATGCGGCAGATACGCAGTATTTT.

The CDR3 sequence is CASSQGHLTETQYF. The CDR3 DNA reads TGTGCCAGCAGCCAAGGCCACTTAACGGAGACCCAGTACTTC. The chain has TRBV14 and TRBJ2-5; the D is unclear. V lost 1 base and J 5 bases, leaving 11 bases between the germline ends. The CDR3 runs to 14 residues. Germline CDR1 reads SGHDN; CDR2 reads FVKESK. The whole variable domain, remainder taken from reference TRBV14 and TRBJ2-5, is EAGVTQFPSHSVIEKGQTVTLRCDPISGHDNLYWYRRVMGKEIKFLLHFVKESKQDESGMPNNRFLAERTGGTYSTLKVQPAELEDSGVYFCASSQGHLTETQYFGPGTRLLVL.

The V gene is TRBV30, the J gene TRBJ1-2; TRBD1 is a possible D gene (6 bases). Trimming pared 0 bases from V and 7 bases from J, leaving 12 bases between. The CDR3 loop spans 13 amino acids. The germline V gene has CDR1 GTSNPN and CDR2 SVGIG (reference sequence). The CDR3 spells CAWSVGGHRGYTF. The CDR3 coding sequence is TGTGCCTGGAGTGTAGGGGGGCATCGTGGCTACACCTTC. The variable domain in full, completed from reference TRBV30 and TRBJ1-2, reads SQTIHQWPATLVQPVGSPLSLECTVEGTSNPNLYWYRQAAGRGLQLLFYSVGIGQISSEVPQNLSASRPQDRQFILSSKKLLLSDSGFYLCAWSVGGHRGYTFGSGTRLTVV.

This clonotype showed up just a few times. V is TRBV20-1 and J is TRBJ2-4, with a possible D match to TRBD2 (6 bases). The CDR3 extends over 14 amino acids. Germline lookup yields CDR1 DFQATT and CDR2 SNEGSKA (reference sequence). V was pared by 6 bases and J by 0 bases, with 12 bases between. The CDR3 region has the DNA TGCAGTGCAAACGGGGGAATAGCCAAAAACATTCAGTACTTC. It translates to CSANGGIAKNIQYF.

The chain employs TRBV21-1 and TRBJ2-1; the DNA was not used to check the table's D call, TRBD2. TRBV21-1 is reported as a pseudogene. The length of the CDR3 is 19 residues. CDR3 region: CASSPSGLAGGSSYNEQFF. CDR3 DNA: TGTGCCAGCAGCCCCTCGGGACTAGCGGGGGGGAGCTCCTACAATGAGCAGTTCTTC.

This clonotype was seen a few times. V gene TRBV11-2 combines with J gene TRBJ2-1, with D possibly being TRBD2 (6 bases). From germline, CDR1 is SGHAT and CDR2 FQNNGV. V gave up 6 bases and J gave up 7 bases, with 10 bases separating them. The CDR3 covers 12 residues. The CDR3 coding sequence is TGTGCCAGCAGGGCGGGGAATAATGAGCAGTTCTTC. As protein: CASRAGNNEQFF.